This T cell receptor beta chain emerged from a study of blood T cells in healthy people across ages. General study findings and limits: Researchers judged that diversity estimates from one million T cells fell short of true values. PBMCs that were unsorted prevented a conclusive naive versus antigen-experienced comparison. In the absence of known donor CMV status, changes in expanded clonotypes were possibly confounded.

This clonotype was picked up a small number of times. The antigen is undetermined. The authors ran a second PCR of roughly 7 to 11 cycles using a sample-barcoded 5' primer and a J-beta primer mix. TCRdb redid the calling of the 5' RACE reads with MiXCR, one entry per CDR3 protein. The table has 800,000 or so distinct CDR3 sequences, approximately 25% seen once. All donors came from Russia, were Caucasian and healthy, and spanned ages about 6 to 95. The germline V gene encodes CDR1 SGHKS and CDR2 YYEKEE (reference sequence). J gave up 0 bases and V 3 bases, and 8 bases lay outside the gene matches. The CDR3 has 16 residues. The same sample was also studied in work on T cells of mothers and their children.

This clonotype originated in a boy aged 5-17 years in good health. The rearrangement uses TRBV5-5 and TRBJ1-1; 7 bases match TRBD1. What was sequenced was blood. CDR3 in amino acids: CASSSRTGQMNTEAFF. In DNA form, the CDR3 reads TGTGCCAGCAGCTCCCGGACAGGTCAGATGAACACTGAAGCTTTCTTT.